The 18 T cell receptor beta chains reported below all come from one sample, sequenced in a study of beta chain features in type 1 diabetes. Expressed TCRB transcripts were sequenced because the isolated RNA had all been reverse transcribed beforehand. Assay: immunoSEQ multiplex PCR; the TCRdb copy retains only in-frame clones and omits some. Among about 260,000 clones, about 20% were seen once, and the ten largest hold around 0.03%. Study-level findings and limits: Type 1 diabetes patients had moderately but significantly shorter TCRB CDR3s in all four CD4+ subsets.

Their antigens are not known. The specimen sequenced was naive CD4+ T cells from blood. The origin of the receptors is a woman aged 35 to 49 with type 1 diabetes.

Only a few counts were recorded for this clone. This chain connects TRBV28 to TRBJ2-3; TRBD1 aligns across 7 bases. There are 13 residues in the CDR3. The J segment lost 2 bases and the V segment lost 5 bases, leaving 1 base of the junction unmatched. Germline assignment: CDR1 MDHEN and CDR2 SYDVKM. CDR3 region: CASSDRATDTQYF. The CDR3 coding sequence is TGTGCCAGCAGTGACAGGGCCACAGATACGCAGTATTTT.

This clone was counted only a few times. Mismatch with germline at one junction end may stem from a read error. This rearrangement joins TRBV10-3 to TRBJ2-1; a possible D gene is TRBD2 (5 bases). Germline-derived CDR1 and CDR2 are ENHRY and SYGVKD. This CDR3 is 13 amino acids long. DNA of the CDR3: TGTGCCATCACTGAGACTACCAACAATGAGCAGTTCTTC. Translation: CAITETTNNEQFF.

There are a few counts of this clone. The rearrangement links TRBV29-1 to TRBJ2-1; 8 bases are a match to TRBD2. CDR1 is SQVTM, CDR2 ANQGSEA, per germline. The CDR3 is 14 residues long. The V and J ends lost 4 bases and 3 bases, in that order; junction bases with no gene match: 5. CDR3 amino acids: CSVVAGGFYNEQFF. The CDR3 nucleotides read TGCAGCGTTGTGGCGGGAGGTTTCTACAATGAGCAGTTCTTC.

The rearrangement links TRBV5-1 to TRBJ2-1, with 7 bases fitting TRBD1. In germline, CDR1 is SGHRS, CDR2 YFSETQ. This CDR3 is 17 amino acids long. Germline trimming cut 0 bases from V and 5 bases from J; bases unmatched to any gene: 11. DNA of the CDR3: TGCGCCAGCAGCTTGGCGGATGGCAGGGGGAAGGACAATGAGCAGTTCTTC. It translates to CASSLADGRGKDNEQFF.

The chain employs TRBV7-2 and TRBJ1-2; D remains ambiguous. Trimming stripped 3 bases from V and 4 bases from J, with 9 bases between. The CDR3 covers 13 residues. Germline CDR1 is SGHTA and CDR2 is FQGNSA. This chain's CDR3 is CASSLQALYGYTF. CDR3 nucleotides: TGTGCCAGCAGCTTGCAAGCTCTCTATGGCTACACCTTC.

CDR3 sequence reads: CAWSVDTEAFF. DNA for the CDR3: TGTGCCTGGAGCGTTGACACTGAAGCTTTCTTT. This chain joins TRBV30 and TRBJ1-1; D ambiguous. Trimming took 3 bases from V and 3 from J, leaving 5 bases between them. This CDR3 is built from 11 residues. CDR1 is GTSNPN and CDR2 is SVGIG in the germline V gene (reference sequence).

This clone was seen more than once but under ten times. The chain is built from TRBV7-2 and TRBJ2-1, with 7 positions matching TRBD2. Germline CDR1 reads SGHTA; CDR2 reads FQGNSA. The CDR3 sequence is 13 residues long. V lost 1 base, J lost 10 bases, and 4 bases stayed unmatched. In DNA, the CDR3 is TGTGCCAGCAGCTTAGAGCGGGACGGCGAGCAGTTCTTC. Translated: CASSLERDGEQFF.

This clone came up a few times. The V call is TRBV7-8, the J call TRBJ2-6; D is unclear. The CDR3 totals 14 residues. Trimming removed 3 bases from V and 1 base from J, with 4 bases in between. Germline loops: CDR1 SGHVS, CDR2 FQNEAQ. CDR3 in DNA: TGTGCCAGCAGCTTCATGTCTGGGGCCAACGTCCTGACTTTC. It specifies CASSFMSGANVLTF.

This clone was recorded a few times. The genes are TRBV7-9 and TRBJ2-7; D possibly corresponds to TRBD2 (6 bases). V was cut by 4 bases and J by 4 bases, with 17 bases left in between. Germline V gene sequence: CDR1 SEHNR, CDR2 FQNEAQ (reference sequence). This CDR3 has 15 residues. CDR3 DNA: TGTGCCAGCAGCTCCCAAACGGGAGCTATGTACGAGCAGTACTTC. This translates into CASSSQTGAMYEQYF. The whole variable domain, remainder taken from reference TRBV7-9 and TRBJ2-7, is DTGVSQNPRHKITKRGQNVTFRCDPISEHNRLYWYRQTLGQGPEFLTYFQNEAQLEKSRLLSDRFSAERPKGSFSTLEIQRTEQGDSAMYLCASSSQTGAMYEQYFGPGTRLTVT.

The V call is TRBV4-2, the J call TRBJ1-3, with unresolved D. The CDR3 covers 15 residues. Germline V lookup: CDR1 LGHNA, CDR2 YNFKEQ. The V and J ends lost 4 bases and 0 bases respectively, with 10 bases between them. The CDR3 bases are TGTGCCAGCAGCCGACCGGGAAGCTCTGGAAACACCATATATTTT. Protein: CASSRPGSSGNTIYF.

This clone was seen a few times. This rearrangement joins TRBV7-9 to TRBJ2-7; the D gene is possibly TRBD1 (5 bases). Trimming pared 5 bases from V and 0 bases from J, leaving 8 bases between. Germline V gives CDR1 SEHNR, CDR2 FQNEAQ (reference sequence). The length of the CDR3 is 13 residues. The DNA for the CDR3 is TGTGCCAGCAGCGAGGACAACTCCTACGAGCAGTACTTC. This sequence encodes CASSEDNSYEQYF. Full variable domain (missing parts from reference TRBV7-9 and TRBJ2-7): DTGVSQNPRHKITKRGQNVTFRCDPISEHNRLYWYRQTLGQGPEFLTYFQNEAQLEKSRLLSDRFSAERPKGSFSTLEIQRTEQGDSAMYLCASSEDNSYEQYFGPGTRLTVT.

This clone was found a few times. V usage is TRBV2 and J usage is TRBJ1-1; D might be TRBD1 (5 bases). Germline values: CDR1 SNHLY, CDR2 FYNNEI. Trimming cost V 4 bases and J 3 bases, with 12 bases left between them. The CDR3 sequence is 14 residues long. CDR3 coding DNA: TGTGCCAGCAGTGTACCGTCAGGGTACACTGAAGCTTTCTTT. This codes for CASSVPSGYTEAFF.

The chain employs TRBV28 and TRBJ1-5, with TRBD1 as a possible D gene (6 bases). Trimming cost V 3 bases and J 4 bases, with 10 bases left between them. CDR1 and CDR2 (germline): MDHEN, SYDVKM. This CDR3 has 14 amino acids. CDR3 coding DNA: TGTGCCAGCAGTTTGGGGGCAGATAATCAGCCCCAGCATTTT. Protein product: CASSLGADNQPQHF.

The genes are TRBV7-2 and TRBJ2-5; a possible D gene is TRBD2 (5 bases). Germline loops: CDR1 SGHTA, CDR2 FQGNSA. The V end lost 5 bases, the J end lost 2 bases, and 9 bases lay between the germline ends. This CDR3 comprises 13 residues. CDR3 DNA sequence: TGTGCCAGCAGCCGAGGGTCACAAGAGACCCAGTACTTC. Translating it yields CASSRGSQETQYF. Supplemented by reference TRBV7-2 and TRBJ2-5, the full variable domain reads GAGVSQSPSNKVTEKGKDVELRCDPISGHTALYWYRQSLGQGLEFLIYFQGNSAPDKSGLPSDRFSAERTGGSVSTLTIQRTQQEDSAVYLCASSRGSQETQYFGPGTRLLVL.

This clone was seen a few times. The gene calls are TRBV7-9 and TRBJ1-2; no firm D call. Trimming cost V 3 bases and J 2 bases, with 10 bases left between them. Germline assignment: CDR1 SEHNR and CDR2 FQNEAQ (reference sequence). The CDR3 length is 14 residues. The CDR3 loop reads CASSFGDWNYGYTF. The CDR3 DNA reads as TGTGCCAGCAGCTTCGGGGATTGGAACTATGGCTACACCTTC.

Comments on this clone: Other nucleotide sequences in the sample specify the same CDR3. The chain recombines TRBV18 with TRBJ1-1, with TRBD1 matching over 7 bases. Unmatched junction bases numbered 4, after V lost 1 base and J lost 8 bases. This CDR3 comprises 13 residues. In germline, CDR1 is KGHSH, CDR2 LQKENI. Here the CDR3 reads CASSPQGASEAFF. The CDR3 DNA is TGTGCCAGCTCACCACAGGGGGCTTCGGAAGCTTTCTTT.

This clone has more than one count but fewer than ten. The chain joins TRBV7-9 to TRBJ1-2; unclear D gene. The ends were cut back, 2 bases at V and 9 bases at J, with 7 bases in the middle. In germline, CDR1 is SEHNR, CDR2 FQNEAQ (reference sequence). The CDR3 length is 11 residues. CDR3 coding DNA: TGTGCCAGCAGCTTAACCGGGAGCTACACCTTC. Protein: CASSLTGSYTF.

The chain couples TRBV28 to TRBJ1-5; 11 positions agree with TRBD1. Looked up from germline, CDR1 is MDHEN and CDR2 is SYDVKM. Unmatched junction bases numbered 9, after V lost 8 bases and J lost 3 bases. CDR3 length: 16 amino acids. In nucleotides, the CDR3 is TGTGCCAGCGGATGGACAGGGGGCAAGGACAATCAGCCCCAGCATTTT. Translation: CASGWTGGKDNQPQHF. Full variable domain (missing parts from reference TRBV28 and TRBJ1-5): DVKVTQSSRYLVKRTGEKVFLECVQDMDHENMFWYRQDPGLGLRLIYFSYDVKMKEKGDIPEGYSVSREKKERFSLILESASTNQTSMYLCASGWTGGKDNQPQHFGDGTRLSIL.